This is a list of T cell receptor beta chains from one sample in a study of T cells in Graves' hyperthyroidism and ophthalmopathy. TCRdb passed the multiplex PCR reads through MiXCR, listing each CDR3 protein once. The sample has about 510,000 distinct CDR3 sequences; approximately 49% are singletons. Sample: peripheral blood or thyroid tissue (not recorded which). These receptors originate from an adult woman with Graves' disease, either hyperthyroidism or ophthalmopathy (not recorded which). The CDR3 runs from the conserved cysteine through the conserved F or W. Each record gives: J gene, D gene, clone size, V gene, CDR3 protein, CDR3 DNA. D genes are given only for firm matches. Size is omitted from some rows. Given values are once, few, many or a class for expanded clones.

J: TRBJ2-7
D: TRBD1
size: many
V: TRBV20-1
CDR3: CSAKRTGIYEQYF
DNA: TGCAGTGCAAAGCGGACAGGAATTTACGAGCAGTACTTC

J: TRBJ2-7
D: TRBD1
size: .
V: TRBV29-1
CDR3: CSVTGQGLDEQYF
DNA: TGCAGCGTTACGGGACAGGGTCTCGACGAGCAGTACTTC

J: TRBJ2-2
D: TRBD2
size: .
V: TRBV20-1
CDR3: CSARDRLAGNTGELLF
DNA: TGCAGTGCTAGAGATCGGCTAGCGGGGAACACCGGGGAGCTGCTTTTT

J: TRBJ1-3
D: .
size: few
V: TRBV11-2
CDR3: CASTKRISGNTIYF
DNA: TGTGCCAGCACCAAGCGCATCTCTGGAAACACCATATATTTT

J: TRBJ1-2
D: .
size: few
V: TRBV24-1
CDR3: CATSDSFSYGYTF
DNA: TGTGCCACCAGTGATTCGTTCAGCTATGGCTACACCTTC

J: TRBJ2-5
D: TRBD2
size: .
V: TRBV12-3/TRBV12-4
CDR3: CASSSTGAGGQETQYF
DNA: TGTGCCAGCAGTAGTACAGGGGCGGGAGGGCAAGAGACCCAGTACTTC

J: TRBJ1-2
D: .
size: many
V: TRBV7-2
CDR3: CASSFRQGYGYTF
DNA: TGTGCCAGCAGCTTCAGGCAGGGGTATGGCTACACCTTC

J: TRBJ2-7
D: .
size: many
V: TRBV5-5
CDR3: CASWGWEEQYF
DNA: TGTGCCAGCTGGGGATGGGAGGAGCAGTACTTC

J: TRBJ2-5
D: TRBD2
size: .
V: TRBV7-9
CDR3: CASSLASGGLPSETQYF
DNA: TGTGCCAGCAGCTTGGCCTCGGGGGGACTACCGAGTGAGACCCAGTACTTC

J: TRBJ1-4
D: .
size: many
V: TRBV25-1
CDR3: CASSEGQELFF
DNA: TGTGCCAGCAGTGAGGGACAAGAACTGTTTTTT

J: TRBJ2-7
D: .
size: .
V: TRBV11-2
CDR3: CAGSLAQGEQYF
DNA: TGTGCCGGCAGCTTAGCGCAGGGCGAGCAGTACTTC

J: TRBJ2-3
D: .
size: .
V: TRBV10-3
CDR3: CATQYLSTDTQYF
DNA: TGTGCCACCCAATACCTAAGCACAGATACGCAGTATTTT

J: TRBJ1-1
D: .
size: once
V: TRBV16
CDR3: CASPGELNTEAFF
DNA: TGTGCTAGTCCCGGGGAACTGAACACTGAAGCTTTCTTT

J: TRBJ1-6
D: .
size: .
V: TRBV20-1
CDR3: CSASDRGVGSPLHF
DNA: TGCAGTGCTAGTGATAGGGGGGTTGGTTCACCCCTCCACTTT

J: TRBJ1-6
D: .
size: many
V: TRBV4-3
CDR3: CASSQDQGFDSPLHF
DNA: TGCGCCAGCAGCCAAGATCAGGGATTCGATTCACCCCTCCACTTT

J: TRBJ2-5
D: .
size: .
V: TRBV29-1
CDR3: CSGRVFAETQYF
DNA: TGCAGCGGAAGGGTGTTTGCAGAGACCCAGTACTTC

J: TRBJ1-2
D: TRBD1
size: many
V: TRBV7-9
CDR3: CASNPQGRSGYTF
DNA: TGTGCCAGCAACCCACAGGGGCGCTCTGGCTACACCTTC